These T cell receptor beta chains were read from a single sample in a study of blood T cell repertoires in COVID-19. TCRdb's table, derived via immunoSEQ multiplex PCR, lists solely in-frame clones and lacks some. This table has about 370,000 clones, around 89% appearing once. The source material was peripheral blood. The receptors were gathered from a man between 18 and 35 years old with active or convalescent COVID-19. Both conserved end residues are part of each CDR3. The D gene is left open where the match is weak. Clone size is not always given. Where it is, it says once, few, many or a class for expanded clones.

>-|TRBJ2-7|TRBV4-3|-
CASSQDRQGNYEQYF
TGCGCCAGCAGCCAAGATCGGCAGGGGAACTACGAGCAGTACTTC
>-|TRBJ1-1|TRBV7-9|-
CASSLAFRQGLTEAFF
TGTGCCAGCAGCTTAGCCTTCCGCCAGGGGCTCACTGAAGCTTTCTTT
>-|TRBJ2-5|TRBV5-4|-
CASSLSRRDGETQYF
TGTGCCAGCAGCCTAAGTCGGCGGGATGGGGAGACCCAGTACTTC
>-|TRBJ2-5|TRBV7-3|-
CASSLEGGQETQYF
TGTGCCAGCAGCTTAGAGGGAGGACAAGAGACCCAGTACTTC
>-|TRBJ2-7|TRBV4-1|TRBD2
CASSPFAGGPYEQYF
TGCGCCAGCAGCCCTTTCGCGGGAGGACCCTACGAGCAGTACTTC
>-|TRBJ1-2|TRBV11-2|TRBD1
CASSLVRSDRGANYGYTF
TGTGCCAGCAGCTTAGTGCGATCGGACAGGGGAGCTAACTATGGCTACACCTTC
>-|TRBJ1-1|TRBV9|-
CASSVASVNTEAFF
TGTGCCAGCAGCGTAGCCAGCGTCAACACTGAAGCTTTCTTT
>once|TRBJ2-7|TRBV2|-
CASSEAGLAGPGNF
TGTGCCAGCAGTGAAGCCGGCCTTGCGGGTCCCGGGAACTTC
>-|TRBJ2-4|TRBV5-5|TRBD1
CASSPGTGVTIQYF
TGTGCCAGCAGCCCTGGGACAGGGGTTACCATTCAGTACTTC
>once|TRBJ2-7|TRBV14|-
CASSHPEGLLNYEQYF
TGTGCCAGCAGCCACCCAGAGGGACTTTTGAACTACGAGCAGTACTTC
>once|TRBJ2-1|TRBV9|TRBD2
CASSGGTSGNYNEQFF
TGTGCCAGCAGCGGGGGGACTAGCGGGAACTACAATGAGCAGTTCTTC
>few|TRBJ2-7|TRBV4-3|-
CASSQDQSDSYEQYF
TGCGCCAGCAGCCAAGATCAATCAGACTCCTACGAGCAGTACTTC
>-|TRBJ2-5|TRBV28|-
CASRSGTQYF
TGTGCCAGCAGGTCGGGAACCCAGTACTTC
>-|TRBJ1-6|TRBV19|-
CASSASTYSPLHF
TGTGCCAGTAGTGCTTCGACTTATTCACCCCTCCACTTT